A single sample is the source of the 10 T cell receptor beta chains below, sequenced in a study of CD8 T cells in ankylosing spondylitis. A single record per CDR3 protein comes from TCRdb applying MiXCR to the 5' RACE reads. The sample lists 200,000 to 250,000 distinct CDR3 sequences, roughly 25% occurring once. The sample taken for sequencing was blood, either unsorted or a sorted T cell fraction (not recorded which). Receptors originate from a male donor with ankylosing spondylitis or in good health (not recorded which).

This clonotype has at least ten counts. V and J are TRBV29-1 and TRBJ2-7; D call uncertain. This CDR3 region has 12 residues. V was trimmed by 4 bases and J by 3 bases, leaving 10 bases between them. Germline V CDR1 and CDR2: SQVTM, ANQGSEA. In DNA form, the CDR3 reads TGCAGCGTTGGGACGATGAGCTACGAGCAGTACTTC. It yields the protein CSVGTMSYEQYF.

This chain connects TRBV6-1 to TRBJ1-5; D gene unclear. The germline V gene has CDR1 MNHNS and CDR2 SASEGT. With 2 bases removed from V and 11 bases from J, the gap between germline ends came to 7 bases. The CDR3 has 11 amino acids. Here the CDR3 DNA reads TGTGCCAGCAGTGAAAACCTTGCCCAGCATTTT. This sequence encodes CASSENLAQHF.

This clonotype came up many times. The chain links TRBV10-3 to TRBJ2-1; TRBD2 matches at 14 bases. Germline-derived CDR1 and CDR2 are ENHRY and SYGVKD. The CDR3 runs 16 residues. The ends lost 3 bases at V and 7 bases at J; junction bases unmatched: 5. CDR3 loop: CAISDGGTSGRNEQFF. Written as DNA, the CDR3 is TGTGCCATCAGTGATGGCGGGACTAGCGGGAGAAATGAGCAGTTCTTC.

This clonotype was detected ten times or more. The chain employs TRBV12-3 or TRBV12-4 and TRBJ2-1, with a tentative D call TRBD1 (6 bases). The CDR3 sequence is 15 residues long. V lost 3 bases and J lost 3, with 12 bases in between. Here the CDR3 DNA reads TGTGCCAGCAGTTTGTGGCAGGGGAACTACAATGAGCAGTTCTTC. Protein: CASSLWQGNYNEQFF.

This clonotype was recorded many times. The chain joins TRBV7-2 to TRBJ2-5; D perhaps matches TRBD2 (8 bases). Trimming took off 4 bases at V and 2 bases at J, with 17 bases between the two ends. This CDR3 has 16 amino acids. Germline loops: CDR1 SGHTA, CDR2 FQGNSA. The CDR3 protein is CASSWSSGTAQETQYF. The CDR3 bases are TGTGCCAGCAGCTGGAGTAGCGGGACAGCTCAAGAGACCCAGTACTTC.

The CDR3 protein is CATSDGTEYNSPLHF. CDR3 sequence (DNA): TGTGCCACCAGCGACGGGACAGAATATAATTCACCCCTCCACTTT. This chain links TRBV15 with TRBJ1-6; 7 nucleotides agree with TRBD1. This CDR3 has 15 residues. Germline V gene lookup returns CDR1 LNHNV and CDR2 YYDKDF (reference sequence). Losses at the gene ends were 5 bases for V and 4 bases for J; bases not matched to a gene: 5.

The J gene is TRBJ1-1, the V gene TRBV6-5; D unclear. V was shortened by 2 bases and J by 6 bases, with 13 bases between the two germline ends. The CDR3 is 14 amino acids. CDR1 is MNHEY, CDR2 SVGAGI, per germline. In DNA, the CDR3 is TGTGCCAGCAGTTACAAGGCAGTAAACGCTGAAGCTTTCTTT. Its protein is CASSYKAVNAEAFF.

Details on this clonotype: An end of the junction differs from the germline gene, which may be a read error. V usage is TRBV20-1 and J usage is TRBJ2-5, with 10 bases identical to TRBD1. CDR3 length: 14 residues. The germline gives CDR1 DFQATT, CDR2 SNEGSKA (reference sequence). Written as DNA, the CDR3 is TGCAGTGCGGCCGGGACAGGGGCCCCGGAGACCCAGCACTTC. This translates into CSAAGTGAPETQHF.

This clonotype was seen many times. The CDR3 nucleotides are TGCAGTGCTAGGGTGCTTCCCCTCGTATCGCAGTATTTT. Amino acid sequence: CSARVLPLVSQYF. The V and J genes are TRBV20-1 and TRBJ2-3, with D uncertain. The CDR3 covers 13 residues. Trimming pared 3 bases from V and 10 bases from J, leaving 17 bases between. Per the germline V gene, CDR1 is DFQATT and CDR2 is SNEGSKA (reference sequence).

This clonotype occurred many times. V is TRBV5-6 and J is TRBJ2-1; TRBD2 matches at 10 bases. The CDR3 runs to 16 residues. J gave up 7 bases and V 4 bases, and 11 bases lay outside the gene matches. Germline-derived CDR1 and CDR2 are SGHDT and YYEEEE. The CDR3 region is CASSRSGRLSRNEQFF. DNA for the CDR3: TGTGCCAGCAGCCGTAGCGGGAGGTTGTCCAGGAATGAGCAGTTCTTC.